This T cell receptor (beta chain) was recovered during a study of T-cell memory formation after mild COVID-19. Study-wide context: Most TCR clusters belonged to a single donor. The study's findings and limits: Memory cells collected pre-infection included some clones that later responded, suggesting cross-reactive memory joined. Clones contracting day 15 to 85 were balanced CD4/CD8; later expanders leaned CD4+.

The germline V gene has CDR1 SGDLS and CDR2 YYNGEE. The CDR3 consists of 13 residues. V was cut by 2 bases and J by 5 bases, with 10 bases left in between. This clonotype was observed a few times. Its antigen remains unidentified. Barcoded TCR alpha and TCR beta cDNA libraries with UMIs came from 5'RACE using constant-segment primers. MiXCR was run by TCRdb on the 5' RACE reads, yielding one entry per CDR3 protein. In the table there are about 340,000 distinct CDR3 sequences, approximately 14% of which are singletons. This clonotype was sampled from a man aged 18-30 years who had mild COVID-19 (a few samples of this study predate the infection). Cell type and time point are not known. The V call is TRBV9, the J call TRBJ1-2, with unresolved D. Sequencing was performed on PBMCs or a T cell subset sorted from them (not recorded which). In DNA form, the CDR3 reads TGTGCCAGCAGCGTCTCGGGTTCATATGGCTACACCTTC. Protein: CASSVSGSYGYTF.